Below are 12 T cell receptor beta chains sequenced from a single sample in a study of blood T cells in healthy people across ages. A sample-barcoded 5' primer and a J-beta primer mix were used in a second PCR of about 6 to 11 cycles. A single record per CDR3 protein comes from TCRdb applying MiXCR to the 5' RACE reads. The sample consists of approximately 1.5 million distinct CDR3 sequences, approximately 43% of them appearing once. Sequenced material: blood. The source is a woman between 18 and 29 years old in good health.

Comment on this clonotype: A junction boundary mismatches the germline segment, possibly from a read error. The chain recombines TRBV5-1 with TRBJ2-1; D may be TRBD2 (7 bases). Germline V CDR1 and CDR2: SGHRS, YFSETQ. The CDR3 is 16 amino acids. CDR3 in DNA: TGCGCCAGCAGCTTGCCCCGAGGGGGGGACTACAATGAGCAGTTCTTT. Protein: CASSLPRGGDYNEQFF.

This clonotype showed up just a few times. This rearrangement joins TRBV29-1 to TRBJ2-7; D unclear. V was clipped by 4 bases and J by 2 bases, with 9 bases between them. Germline V gene sequence: CDR1 SQVTM, CDR2 ANQGSEA. The CDR3 sequence is 12 residues long. The DNA of the CDR3 is TGCAGCGTTGCCCACGACCCCTACGAGCAGTACTTC. Its translation is CSVAHDPYEQYF.

This clonotype was counted at least ten times. The chain links TRBV6-1 to TRBJ2-3; 11 bases line up with TRBD2. Germline assignment: CDR1 MNHNS and CDR2 SASEGT. This CDR3 contains 14 residues. V lost 4 bases, J lost 4 bases, and 1 base stayed unmatched. The CDR3, as DNA: TGTGCCAGCAGTGGGACTAGCGGGTCAGATACGCAGTATTTT. Its translation is CASSGTSGSDTQYF.

This clonotype was found a few times. This rearrangement joins TRBV27 to TRBJ2-1, with D uncertain. Germline CDR1 and CDR2: MNHEY and SMNVEV (reference sequence). V gave up 5 bases and J gave up 5 bases, with 7 bases separating them. The CDR3 totals 12 residues. The CDR3 DNA is TGTGCCAGCAGTAACGTCGACAATGAGCAGTTCTTC. Amino acids: CASSNVDNEQFF.

This clonotype occurred a few times. The chain carries TRBV7-9 and TRBJ2-1; TRBD2 agrees at 13 bases. With V trimmed by 4 bases and J by 8 bases, 5 bases remained unmatched. Germline CDR1 is SEHNR and CDR2 is FQNEAQ (reference sequence). This CDR3 has 15 residues. CDR3 amino acids: CASSSTSGRVYEQFF. CDR3 in DNA: TGTGCCAGCAGCTCCACTAGCGGGAGGGTCTATGAGCAGTTCTTC.

CDR3 in DNA: TGTGCCAGCAGCCGTAGGACAGGGGGCAAGAGGAAACTGTTTTTT. Translating gives CASSRRTGGKRKLFF. The gene calls are TRBV11-2 and TRBJ1-4, with TRBD1 identical over 11 bases. CDR3 length equals 15 residues. Germline loops: CDR1 SGHAT, CDR2 FQNNGV. J gave up 11 bases and V 5 bases, and 10 bases lay outside the gene matches.

The genes are TRBV20-1 and TRBJ2-3; D may be TRBD1 (6 bases). Germline assignment: CDR1 DFQATT and CDR2 SNEGSKA (reference sequence). This CDR3 spans 14 amino acids. V was pared by 6 bases and J by 6 bases, with 19 bases between. The CDR3 sequence is CSARRQGQPDTQYF. In DNA, the CDR3 is TGCAGTGCCAGGAGGCAGGGGCAACCCGATACGCAGTATTTT.

This clonotype was seen only a few times. V and J are TRBV29-1 and TRBJ2-1, with D possibly being TRBD2 (5 bases). The end of the DNA aligns better with TRBJ2-7, so the J call may be wrong. This CDR3 contains 15 residues. Germline assignment: CDR1 SQVTM and CDR2 ANQGSEA. This CDR3 reads CSVAERLDSYNEQYF. The CDR3 nucleotides are TGCAGCGTTGCTGAGCGGTTGGACTCCTACAATGAGCAGTACTTC.

The chain has TRBV4-1 and TRBJ1-1; TRBD1 matches 7 bases. The germline gives CDR1 MGHRA, CDR2 YSYEKL. V trimming: 7 bases; J trimming: 0 bases; junction bases outside the gene matches: 11. This CDR3 has 16 residues. CDR3 residues: CASTKQGGLMNTEAFF. The CDR3 DNA sequence: TGCGCCAGCACCAAGCAGGGGGGACTCATGAACACTGAAGCTTTCTTT.

About this clonotype: A single base separates this from a much larger clone, so it may be a read error. The genes are TRBV7-2 and TRBJ2-7; 7 nucleotides align to TRBD2. CDR3 length: 14 residues. With V trimmed by 2 bases and J by 2 bases, 3 bases remained unmatched. The V gene's germline CDR1 is SGHTA and CDR2 FQGNSA. The CDR3 DNA sequence: TGTACCAGCAGCTTAATCGGGGGGACCTACGAGCAGTACTTC. It encodes CTSSLIGGTYEQYF.

This clonotype has a count of ten or more. The chain combines TRBV29-1 with TRBJ2-1, with 9 bases that match TRBD1. With 3 bases clipped from V and 6 bases from J, the junction kept 6 bases outside the gene matches. Per the germline V gene, CDR1 is SQVTM and CDR2 is ANQGSEA. The CDR3 length is 14 residues. Here the CDR3 DNA reads TGCAGCGTTGATCCGGGACAGGGCTCCAATGAGCAGTTCTTC. Translation: CSVDPGQGSNEQFF.

The chain is built from TRBV28 and TRBJ2-1, with 7 bases matching TRBD2. The CDR3 is 17 amino acids. V trimming: 5 bases; J trimming: 3 bases; junction bases outside the gene matches: 13. The germline gives CDR1 MDHEN, CDR2 SYDVKM. CDR3 coding DNA: TGTGCCAGCAGTACCCCCTCCTCGGGGGGAATCTACAATGAGCAGTTCTTC. This encodes CASSTPSSGGIYNEQFF.